This record concerns one T cell receptor beta chain sequence. No antigen is known for it. This CDR3 has 15 amino acids. V lost 6 bases to trimming and J lost 2 bases; unmatched junction nucleotides: 7. CDR1 is SNHLY, CDR2 FYNNEI, per germline. Sequencing used immunoSEQ multiplex PCR; TCRdb keeps in-frame clones, though not all of them. The table records approximately 88,000 clones, around 82% of them present only once. The sample comes from a study of cytomegalovirus exposure and HLA in healthy donors. Notes on the study in general: The study labeled around 160 TCR beta chains cytomegalovirus-associated.

The TCR originated in a woman aged 18-29 years in good health and CMV-seropositive. The chain couples TRBV2 to TRBJ1-3; 7 positions match TRBD1. The sequencing input was PBMCs. The CDR3 here is CASRKKGTAGNTIYF. The CDR3, as DNA: TGTGCCAGCAGGAAGAAAGGGACAGCTGGAAACACCATATATTTT.